The rows below give T cell receptor beta chains drawn from one sample of a study of radiation and T cells in renal cell carcinoma. Only in-frame clones appear in the TCRdb table, and some are missing; sequencing was by immunoSEQ multiplex PCR. The sample has 100,000 to 150,000 clones, 81% seen once; the top ten hold about 5.3%. Sequenced material: blood, taken from a patient whose treatment included radiotherapy and nephrectomy. Receptors were obtained from a man aged 45-65 years with renal cell carcinoma. Both conserved end residues are part of each CDR3. The order of the fields is J gene, D gene, clone size, V gene, CDR3 protein, CDR3 DNA. A D gene is named only where the DNA matches it firmly. Clone size is stated in some rows and not others, as once, few, many or a class when expanded.

J: TRBJ2-7
D: NA
size: NA
V: TRBV5-3
CDR3: CARRLRGQGWVYEQYF
DNA: TGTGCCAGAAGACTTAGGGGCCAGGGGTGGGTCTACGAGCAGTACTTC

J: TRBJ1-4
D: TRBD1
size: NA
V: TRBV29-1
CDR3: CSIRTGGGKLFF
DNA: TGCAGCATAAGGACAGGCGGGGGGAAACTGTTTTTT

J: TRBJ1-5
D: NA
size: NA
V: TRBV28
CDR3: CASSLRQPQHF
DNA: TGTGCCAGCAGTTTACGTCAGCCCCAGCATTTT

J: TRBJ2-1
D: TRBD1
size: NA
V: TRBV5-1
CDR3: CASSSRTGTNSYNEQFF
DNA: TGCGCCAGCAGCTCAAGGACAGGCACCAACTCCTACAATGAGCAGTTCTTC

J: TRBJ2-7
D: NA
size: NA
V: TRBV9
CDR3: CASSVGWRGAYEQYF
DNA: TGTGCCAGCAGCGTAGGTTGGAGGGGGGCCTACGAGCAGTACTTC

J: TRBJ1-3
D: NA
size: NA
V: TRBV9
CDR3: CASSVNSGNGNTIYF
DNA: TGTGCCAGCAGCGTCAACTCCGGGAACGGAAACACCATATATTTT

J: TRBJ2-1
D: NA
size: NA
V: TRBV19
CDR3: CASSSRDKGSYNEQFF
DNA: TGTGCCAGTAGTTCCCGGGACAAAGGCTCCTACAATGAGCAGTTCTTC

J: TRBJ2-7
D: NA
size: NA
V: TRBV6-5
CDR3: CASRRTVEDEQYF
DNA: TGTGCCAGCAGAAGGACAGTGGAAGACGAGCAGTACTTC

J: TRBJ2-7
D: TRBD2
size: NA
V: TRBV11-2
CDR3: CASSSGTSGIISYEQYF
DNA: TGTGCCAGCAGCTCCGGGACTAGCGGGATCATTTCCTACGAGCAGTACTTC

J: TRBJ1-1
D: NA
size: NA
V: TRBV6-1
CDR3: CASSETGNTEAFF
DNA: TGTGCCAGCAGTGAGACAGGGAACACTGAAGCTTTCTTT

J: TRBJ2-3
D: TRBD2
size: NA
V: TRBV29-1
CDR3: CSVSTSGGGTDTQYF
DNA: TGCAGCGTTTCTACTAGCGGGGGGGGCACAGATACGCAGTATTTT

J: TRBJ2-7
D: NA
size: NA
V: TRBV7-8
CDR3: CASSSGQGSYEQYF
DNA: TGTGCCAGCAGCTCGGGACAAGGCTCCTACGAGCAGTACTTC

J: TRBJ2-5
D: NA
size: NA
V: TRBV14
CDR3: CASSFQGTQYF
DNA: TGTGCCAGCAGCTTCCAAGGGACCCAGTACTTC

J: TRBJ1-5
D: NA
size: medium-sized
V: TRBV19
CDR3: CASSMWAGANQPQHF
DNA: TGTGCCAGTAGTATGTGGGCAGGGGCCAATCAGCCCCAGCATTTT

J: TRBJ2-4
D: TRBD2
size: NA
V: TRBV11-1
CDR3: CASSLLGGGAANIQYF
DNA: TGTGCCAGCAGCTTGCTCGGCGGGGGGGCTGCAAACATTCAGTACTTC

J: TRBJ2-3
D: NA
size: NA
V: TRBV18
CDR3: CASSPGDGGTDTQYF
DNA: TGTGCCAGCTCACCAGGGGACGGAGGCACAGATACGCAGTATTTT

J: TRBJ1-2
D: NA
size: few
V: TRBV11-2
CDR3: CASSQGGFLDGYTF
DNA: TGTGCCAGCAGCCAGGGTGGGTTCTTGGATGGCTACACCTTC

J: TRBJ1-1
D: NA
size: NA
V: TRBV10-3
CDR3: CAIGGISTEAFF
DNA: TGTGCCATCGGGGGGATTAGCACTGAAGCTTTCTTT

J: TRBJ1-5
D: NA
size: NA
V: TRBV5-1
CDR3: CASSTSPGQNQPQHF
DNA: TGCGCCAGCAGTACCAGCCCAGGTCAGAATCAGCCCCAGCATTTT

J: TRBJ2-1
D: NA
size: NA
V: TRBV5-1
CDR3: CASSLAGLYNEQFF
DNA: TGCGCCAGCAGCTTGGCGGGACTCTACAATGAGCAGTTCTTC

J: TRBJ1-3
D: NA
size: few
V: TRBV11-3
CDR3: CASSLGGDFSGNTIYF
DNA: TGTGCCAGCAGCTTAGGTGGGGATTTCTCTGGAAACACCATATATTTT

J: TRBJ2-7
D: NA
size: NA
V: TRBV2
CDR3: CANRGYGYEQYF
DNA: TGTGCCAACCGGGGTTACGGCTACGAGCAGTACTTC

J: TRBJ2-3
D: NA
size: NA
V: TRBV10-3
CDR3: CAISHPSGTSTDTQYF
DNA: TGTGCCATCAGCCACCCTTCGGGTACTAGCACAGATACGCAGTATTTT

J: TRBJ2-3
D: TRBD2
size: NA
V: TRBV4-1
CDR3: CASSLRTSLDADTQYF
DNA: TGCGCCAGCAGCCTTCGGACTAGTTTGGACGCAGATACGCAGTATTTT

J: TRBJ2-2
D: NA
size: few
V: TRBV29-1
CDR3: CSASRNTGELFF
DNA: TGCAGCGCGTCTAGGAACACCGGGGAGCTGTTTTTT

J: TRBJ2-3
D: NA
size: NA
V: TRBV6-1
CDR3: CASSESRTDTQYF
DNA: TGTGCCAGCAGTGAATCCCGTACAGATACGCAGTATTTT

J: TRBJ2-1
D: NA
size: once
V: TRBV7-9
CDR3: CASSRGVSSYNEQFF
DNA: TGTGCCAGCAGCCGAGGGGTGAGCTCCTACAATGAGCAGTTCTTC